One and the same sample provided the 19 T cell receptor beta chains below, sequenced in a study of cytomegalovirus exposure and HLA in healthy donors. Vbeta (60) and Jbeta (13) primers were used in the PCR. The repertoire was sequenced with immunoSEQ multiplex PCR; TCRdb's copy has only in-frame clones and lacks some. The data contain 180,000 or so clones, approximately 80% of them seen just once; the ten biggest clones take up around 1.4%. Material: PBMCs. These receptors were taken from a girl between 5 and 17 years old in good health and CMV-seropositive.

V and J are TRBV15 and TRBJ2-7; a possible D gene is TRBD2 (6 bases). The CDR3 consists of 16 residues. CDR1 and CDR2 from the germline V gene are LNHNV and YYDKDF (reference sequence). The V end was cut by 0 bases, the J end by 2 bases, with 14 bases between. The CDR3 protein is CATSRDKDGGAYEQYF. CDR3 DNA: TGTGCCACCAGCAGAGATAAGGACGGAGGGGCCTACGAGCAGTACTTC.

The rearrangement links TRBV10-3 to TRBJ2-5, with D perhaps TRBD1 (6 bases). V was shortened by 4 bases and J by 4 bases, with 22 bases between the two germline ends. Germline values: CDR1 ENHRY, CDR2 SYGVKD. The CDR3 extends over 17 amino acids. The CDR3: CAISGFEQGRPRETQYF. DNA for the CDR3: TGTGCCATCAGTGGTTTCGAACAGGGACGGCCCCGAGAGACCCAGTACTTC.

The chain carries TRBV30 and TRBJ1-6; no firm D call. Germline-derived CDR1 and CDR2 are GTSNPN and SVGIG (reference sequence). This CDR3 is built from 11 residues. The V end was cut by 2 bases, the J end by 14 bases, with 10 bases between. CDR3 coding DNA: TGTGCCTGGAGTCCCGGAGGTTCCCTCCACTTT. Protein sequence: CAWSPGGSLHF.

The chain links TRBV30 to TRBJ2-3; D is possibly TRBD1 (5 bases). Trimming took 2 bases from V and 2 from J, leaving 14 bases between them. The length of the CDR3 is 15 residues. The V gene's germline CDR1 is GTSNPN and CDR2 SVGIG (reference sequence). The DNA for the CDR3 is TGTGCCTGGAGTAAGAAGGCAGGGCCCACAGATACGCAGTATTTT. Translating gives CAWSKKAGPTDTQYF.

About this clone: Other nucleotide sequences from this sample produce the same CDR3. The chain links TRBV5-1 to TRBJ2-2; 7 nucleotides agree with TRBD2. Per the germline V gene, CDR1 is SGHRS and CDR2 is YFSETQ. V lost 2 bases to trimming and J lost 3 bases; unmatched junction nucleotides: 4. CDR3 length equals 15 residues. The CDR3 spells CASSFRLADTGELFF. The DNA of the CDR3 is TGCGCCAGCAGCTTTAGACTAGCCGACACCGGGGAGCTGTTTTTT.

The rearrangement links TRBV5-8 to TRBJ2-3; D unclear. Looked up from germline, CDR1 is SGHTS and CDR2 is YDEGEE. Trimming shortened V by 1 base and J by 4 bases, and 16 bases separated the two germline ends. CDR3 length: 16 amino acids. CDR3 residues: CASSLRVWKEADTQYF. DNA for the CDR3: TGTGCCAGCAGCTTGAGAGTGTGGAAAGAGGCAGATACGCAGTATTTT.

The table lists this clone with a count of one. Here the CDR3 reads CASSQDAGGQGIYGYTF. CDR3 nucleotide sequence: TGCGCCAGCAGCCAAGATGCGGGGGGACAGGGAATCTATGGCTACACCTTC. This rearrangement joins TRBV4-1 to TRBJ1-2; 9 nucleotides align to TRBD1. Germline trimming cut 0 bases from V and 4 bases from J; bases unmatched to any gene: 9. Germline assignment: CDR1 MGHRA and CDR2 YSYEKL. This CDR3 region has 17 residues.

This clone occurred a few times. In DNA, the CDR3 is TGTGCCAGCAGCTCTACCCAGGGGGTGAACACTGAAGCTTTCTTT. Translation gives CASSSTQGVNTEAFF. This sequence joins TRBV11-2 and TRBJ1-1, with 7 bases that match TRBD1. V was pared by 4 bases and J by 0 bases, with 5 bases of the junction left unmatched. Germline V lookup: CDR1 SGHAT, CDR2 FQNNGV. CDR3 size: 15 residues.

V and J are TRBV5-1 and TRBJ1-1; a possible D gene is TRBD1 (5 bases). Per the germline V gene, CDR1 is SGHRS and CDR2 is YFSETQ. The V end was cut by 0 bases, the J end by 1 base, with 7 bases between. CDR3 length: 14 residues. DNA of the CDR3: TGCGCCAGCAGCTTGGAGGGGTGGAACACTGAAGCTTTCTTT. The encoded protein is CASSLEGWNTEAFF.

This chain links TRBV30 with TRBJ1-2, with a tentative D call TRBD1 (6 bases). Germline values: CDR1 GTSNPN, CDR2 SVGIG (reference sequence). The CDR3 is made up of 11 amino acids. V shed 5 bases and J shed 6 bases, with 10 bases lying between them. CDR3 protein: CAWDTGHGYTF. The CDR3 region has the DNA TGTGCCTGGGACACAGGGCATGGCTACACCTTC.

In its sample, this clone was seen a few times. The V and J genes are TRBV2 and TRBJ2-3; TRBD1 is a possible D gene (6 bases). Germline values: CDR1 SNHLY, CDR2 FYNNEI. This CDR3 contains 15 residues. Trimming removed 4 bases from V and 3 bases from J, with 14 bases in between. CDR3 loop: CASSAGTRGTDTQYF. CDR3 bases: TGTGCCAGCAGTGCCGGGACGAGGGGGACAGATACGCAGTATTTT.

A single count supports this clone. The V gene is TRBV19, the J gene TRBJ1-1; maybe TRBD1 (6 bases). The V and J ends lost 1 base and 5 bases respectively, with 14 bases between them. This CDR3 has 15 residues. The germline V gene has CDR1 LNHDA and CDR2 SQIVND (reference sequence). CDR3 in DNA: TGTGCCAGTAGTATAGGAGGCAGGGGAGAAACTGAAGCTTTCTTT. Translation gives CASSIGGRGETEAFF. The full variable domain, rest sourced from reference TRBV19 and TRBJ1-1, is DGGITQSPKYLFRKEGQNVTLSCEQNLNHDAMYWYRQDPGQGLRLIYYSQIVNDFQKGDIAEGYSVSREKKESFPLTVTSAQKNPTAFYLCASSIGGRGETEAFFGQGTRLTVV.

The chain joins TRBV18 to TRBJ2-7; perhaps TRBD2 as D (5 bases). Deletions cut 3 bases from V and 3 bases from J, with 12 bases between. CDR3 length equals 14 residues. The germline gives CDR1 KGHSH, CDR2 LQKENI. CDR3 DNA: TGTGCCAGCTCACCGCGGGTGCACCTCTACGAGCAGTACTTC. The encoded protein is CASSPRVHLYEQYF.

The rearrangement links TRBV7-9 to TRBJ2-1, with D possibly being TRBD1 (7 bases). This CDR3 has 16 residues. V dropped 5 bases and J dropped 2 bases, with 16 bases sitting between them. The germline V gene encodes CDR1 SEHNR and CDR2 FQNEAQ (reference sequence). CDR3 protein: CASSPHQGGAYNEQFF. CDR3 DNA sequence: TGTGCCAGCAGCCCTCACCAGGGGGGAGCCTACAATGAGCAGTTCTTC. The full variable domain, its missing parts supplied by reference TRBV7-9 and TRBJ2-1, is DTGVSQNPRHKITKRGQNVTFRCDPISEHNRLYWYRQTLGQGPEFLTYFQNEAQLEKSRLLSDRFSAERPKGSFSTLEIQRTEQGDSAMYLCASSPHQGGAYNEQFFGPGTRLTVL.

The chain is built from TRBV6-5 and TRBJ1-1; D unresolved. The CDR3 is 13 residues long. CDR1 MNHEY and CDR2 SVGAGI come from the germline V gene. Trimming pared 4 bases from V and 1 base from J, leaving 7 bases between. Written as DNA, the CDR3 is TGTGCCAGCAGTTCCACAGAGAACACTGAAGCTTTCTTT. This codes for CASSSTENTEAFF.

This chain links TRBV10-3 with TRBJ2-2, with a weak D call TRBD1 (6 bases). Trimming pared 3 bases from V and 8 bases from J, leaving 13 bases between. The CDR3 has 14 residues. Germline CDR1 is ENHRY and CDR2 is SYGVKD. Written as DNA, the CDR3 is TGTGCCATCAGTGAACTAGGGGGAACGGGGGAGCTGTTTTTT. Amino acid sequence: CAISELGGTGELFF.

The chain has TRBV6-6 and TRBJ2-2, with TRBD2 matching over 7 bases. This CDR3 is built from 14 residues. The ends lost 2 bases at V and 5 bases at J; junction bases unmatched: 2. Germline-derived CDR1 and CDR2 are MNHNY and SVGAGI (reference sequence). CDR3 bases: TGTGCCAGCAGTTACGGCGGGAGTACCGGGGAGCTGTTTTTT. Amino acid sequence: CASSYGGSTGELFF.

The chain uses TRBV6-6 and TRBJ1-5, with D unresolved. Germline V gene data show CDR1 as MNHNY and CDR2 as SVGAGI (reference sequence). CDR3 length: 15 residues. Trimming stripped 6 bases from V and 0 bases from J, with 12 bases between. As DNA, the CDR3 is TGTGCCAGCAGGGCCTTGAGGGATAGCAATCAGCCCCAGCATTTT. Translating it yields CASRALRDSNQPQHF.

The rearrangement joins TRBV11-2 to TRBJ2-5, with D possibly TRBD2 on 5 matching bases. The V gene's germline CDR1 is SGHAT and CDR2 FQNNGV. The germline V and J ends were trimmed by 4 bases and 2 bases, with 14 bases remaining between them. The length of the CDR3 is 15 residues. The CDR3 here is CASSSGIGFQETQYF. The CDR3 coding sequence is TGTGCCAGCAGCTCGGGGATAGGGTTTCAAGAGACCCAGTACTTC.